The source of this T cell receptor (beta chain) is a study of cytomegalovirus exposure and HLA in healthy donors. Study-wide results and limits: Apparent HLA restriction characterized most CMV-associated TCR beta chains in a later analysis.

For this clone: No antigen is known for it.

PCR amplification relied on 60 Vbeta primers (plus 13 Jbeta primers). TCRdb's table, derived via immunoSEQ multiplex PCR, lists solely in-frame clones and lacks some. The sample holds tens of thousands of clones, roughly 77% seen once. The CDR3 consists of 15 residues. Germline CDR1 SGHTS, CDR2 YDEGEE. The ends lost 5 bases at V and 8 bases at J; junction bases unmatched: 14. This sequence originates from a human donor in good health. This chain uses TRBV5-8 with TRBJ1-2, with TRBD1 identical over 8 bases. The sample comprised PBMCs. The CDR3 bases are TGTGCCAGCAGTGGGACAGGTCTAACTATCGGCGGCTACACCTTC. Protein: CASSGTGLTIGGYTF.